This T cell receptor beta chain was retrieved from a study of T cell responses to AZD1222 COVID-19 vaccine. Repertoires were generated with immunoSEQ multiplex PCR, while TCRdb's copy carries only in-frame clones and drops some. The sample consists of about 100,000 clones, around 84% of them appearing once. This clone has only one observation. No antigen is known for it. V lost 5 bases to trimming and J lost 4 bases; unmatched junction nucleotides: 16. Germline lookup yields CDR1 GTSNPN and CDR2 SVGIG (reference sequence). The CDR3 spans 16 residues. General study results and limits: Spike-specific TCR breadth and depth grew following two AZD1222 doses. Donors in the cohort were predominantly white British and more often female, and clonal diversity was possibly underestimated. Close to half of spike-specific TCRs reportedly recognize unmutated variant regions.

The chain couples TRBV30 to TRBJ1-2; TRBD1 aligns across 7 bases. The starting material was peripheral blood, obtained on day 0 of AZD1222 vaccination. This TCR derives from an adult in good health. CDR3 sequence: CAWVFAGGPLSYGYTF. The CDR3 DNA sequence: TGTGCCTGGGTGTTTGCAGGGGGTCCCCTCTCCTATGGCTACACCTTC.